Shown below are 26 T cell receptor beta chains from a single sample sequenced in a study of CD8 T cells in ankylosing spondylitis. Regarding the study as a whole: Within ankylosing spondylitis blood, a TCR beta motif made up of seven or eight highly homologous variants appeared to be characteristic.

These receptors lack a known antigen. TCRdb recomputed calls from the 5' RACE reads with MiXCR, one row per CDR3 protein. The table has 500,000 to 650,000 distinct CDR3 sequences, roughly 5.2% seen once; the top ten hold 3.5%. Input material: blood, either unsorted or a sorted T cell fraction (not recorded which). These receptors originate from a male donor with ankylosing spondylitis.

This clonotype was seen repeatedly, ten times or more. V is TRBV4-3 and J is TRBJ2-1, with a possible D match to TRBD1 (6 bases). This CDR3 contains 14 residues. With 5 bases removed from V and 6 bases from J, the gap between germline ends came to 14 bases. CDR1 and CDR2 from the germline V gene are LGHNA and YSLEER. CDR3 loop: CASSEGVVGNEQFF. In DNA form, the CDR3 reads TGCGCCAGCAGCGAGGGGGTCGTTGGCAATGAGCAGTTCTTC.

The rearrangement links TRBV29-1 to TRBJ2-3, with 8 bases identical to TRBD1. This CDR3 contains 12 residues. Germline V gene sequence: CDR1 SQVTM, CDR2 ANQGSEA. V shed 5 bases and J 6 bases; nucleotides not matched to a gene: 4. The CDR3 sequence is CSVQGAGDTQYF. The CDR3 DNA follows: TGCAGCGTTCAGGGGGCAGGGGATACGCAGTATTTT.

There are many counts of this clonotype. V and J are TRBV25-1 and TRBJ2-7, with 13 bases that match TRBD2. The V gene's germline CDR1 is MGHDK and CDR2 SYGVNS. After removal of 6 bases from V and 3 bases from J, the junction contained 2 bases not matched to a gene. The CDR3 consists of 14 residues. CDR3: CASRGTSGNYEQYF. The DNA of the CDR3 is TGTGCCAGCAGGGGGACTAGCGGGAACTACGAGCAGTACTTC.

The V call is TRBV2, the J call TRBJ2-2; possibly TRBD1 for D (6 bases). The CDR3 is 15 amino acids. Trimming removed 7 bases at V and 6 bases at J, with 18 bases between. CDR1 and CDR2 from the germline V gene are SNHLY and FYNNEI. The CDR3 region is CASNQRTVQSGELFF. Written as DNA, the CDR3 is TGTGCCAGCAATCAGAGGACAGTCCAATCCGGGGAGCTGTTTTTT.

This clonotype was counted at least ten times. V and J are TRBV20-1 and TRBJ1-6; D uncertain. Germline lookup yields CDR1 DFQATT and CDR2 SNEGSKA (reference sequence). There are 15 residues in the CDR3. The V and J ends lost 1 base and 7 bases respectively, with 14 bases between them. Here the CDR3 reads CSARVLPSPNSPLHF. The CDR3 region has the DNA TGCAGTGCTAGAGTACTTCCCAGCCCCAATTCACCCCTCCACTTT.

This clonotype was counted many times. The chain couples TRBV20-1 to TRBJ1-1; tentative D call: TRBD1 (6 bases). Germline-derived CDR1 and CDR2 are DFQATT and SNEGSKA (reference sequence). Trimming removed 2 bases from V and 5 bases from J, with 21 bases in between. There are 16 residues in the CDR3. DNA of the CDR3: TGCAGTGCTAGATCTGGAGGGGGTTCGGGGAAGACTGAAGCTTTCTTT. As protein: CSARSGGGSGKTEAFF.

This clonotype was observed at least ten times. The chain couples TRBV5-1 to TRBJ1-1; no reliable D call. The CDR3 is made up of 13 amino acids. Germline V gene sequence: CDR1 SGHRS, CDR2 YFSETQ. Trimming pared 4 bases from V and 1 base from J, leaving 8 bases between. This CDR3 reads CASSEEPNTEAFF. In DNA form, the CDR3 reads TGCGCCAGCAGCGAGGAGCCGAACACTGAAGCTTTCTTT.

V is TRBV12-3 or TRBV12-4 and J is TRBJ1-2; D is perhaps TRBD1 (5 bases). CDR3 length: 13 amino acids. V was shortened by 8 bases and J by 3 bases, with 13 bases between the two germline ends. CDR3 bases: TGTGCCAGCGGCCCCGGGACGCACTATGGCTACACCTTC. It translates to CASGPGTHYGYTF.

There are many counts of this clonotype. This chain joins TRBV7-9 and TRBJ1-1; D remains ambiguous. The CDR3 contains 13 residues. With 2 bases removed from V and 1 base from J, the gap between germline ends came to 5 bases. The germline gives CDR1 SEHNR, CDR2 FQNEAQ (reference sequence). CDR3 loop: CASSLFTNTEAFF. The CDR3 DNA sequence: TGTGCCAGCAGCTTATTTACGAACACTGAAGCTTTCTTT.

This clonotype occurred many times. The rearrangement joins TRBV14 to TRBJ1-1; 8 positions agree with TRBD1. Germline CDR1 is SGHDN and CDR2 is FVKESK. The J segment lost 3 bases and the V segment lost 4 bases, leaving 7 bases of the junction unmatched. The CDR3 is 15 amino acids. The chain's CDR3 is CASSPLDRGHTEAFF. The DNA of the CDR3 is TGTGCCAGCAGCCCTCTTGACAGGGGACACACTGAAGCTTTCTTT.

This clonotype came up many times. The CDR3 is CASSPLVDTGELFF. CDR3 DNA: TGTGCCAGCAGCCCACTCGTGGACACCGGGGAGCTGTTTTTT. The chain recombines TRBV5-6 with TRBJ2-2; D not certain. Germline V CDR1 and CDR2: SGHDT, YYEEEE. This CDR3 has 14 amino acids. Trimming shortened V by 4 bases and J by 3 bases, and 10 bases separated the two germline ends.

This clonotype was picked up many times. The chain links TRBV20-1 to TRBJ1-2, with 10 bases matching TRBD1. V shed 6 bases and J 3 bases; nucleotides not matched to a gene: 10. This CDR3 is built from 15 residues. Germline CDR1 DFQATT, CDR2 SNEGSKA (reference sequence). Written as DNA, the CDR3 is TGCAGTGCCGCTCCCGGACAGGGGGTAGACTATGGCTACACCTTC. As protein: CSAAPGQGVDYGYTF.

This clonotype has a handful of counts. This rearrangement joins TRBV11-2 to TRBJ2-1; 7 bases are shared with TRBD2. Germline CDR1 reads SGHAT; CDR2 reads FQNNGV. This CDR3 is 12 amino acids long. V lost 6 bases and J lost 9; bases outside the gene matches: 5. CDR3 loop: CASRGGSREQFF. The CDR3 DNA reads TGTGCCAGCAGGGGCGGGAGCCGTGAGCAGTTCTTC.

The genes are TRBV11-1 and TRBJ2-5, with 13 positions matching TRBD2. CDR3 size: 18 residues. Trimming at V came to 2 bases and at J to 7 bases, leaving 13 bases not matched to a gene. Germline loops: CDR1 SGHAT, CDR2 FQDESV (reference sequence). Here the CDR3 reads CASSLPPRLAGGRGTQYF. CDR3 bases: TGTGCCAGCAGCTTACCTCCTAGACTAGCGGGGGGCCGAGGGACCCAGTACTTC. The complete variable domain, with remaining parts taken from reference TRBV11-1 and TRBJ2-5, reads EAEVAQSPRYKITEKSQAVAFWCDPISGHATLYWYRQILGQGPELLVQFQDESVVDDSQLPKDRFSAERLKGVDSTLKIQPAELGDSAMYLCASSLPPRLAGGRGTQYFGPGTRLLVL.

This clonotype was counted a few times. J is TRBJ2-5 and V is TRBV14, with a possible D match to TRBD1 (6 bases). The CDR3 runs to 14 residues. V gave up 2 bases and J gave up 4 bases, with 11 bases separating them. Germline lookup yields CDR1 SGHDN and CDR2 FVKESK. Here the CDR3 reads CASSQNRGGETQYF. CDR3 coding DNA: TGTGCCAGCAGCCAAAACCGAGGGGGAGAGACCCAGTACTTC.

This clonotype has more than one count but fewer than ten. DNA for the CDR3: TGTGCCAGCAGCTTTTCCGGCGGGGGGGCCTTCGGGGAGCTGTTTTTT. Translation: CASSFSGGGAFGELFF. The chain is built from TRBV7-2 and TRBJ2-2; 9 nucleotides agree with TRBD2. There are 16 residues in the CDR3. Trimming took 3 bases from V and 7 from J; bases not matched to a gene: 9. CDR1 SGHTA and CDR2 FQGNSA come from the germline V gene.

This clonotype was seen at least ten times. The chain is built from TRBV9 and TRBJ2-3; no clear D gene. Trimming took off 3 bases at V and 4 bases at J, with 9 bases between the two ends. This CDR3 region has 13 residues. Germline V lookup: CDR1 SGDLS, CDR2 YYNGEE. CDR3 in DNA: TGTGCCAGCAGCGCCAATAGGGCAGATACGCAGTATTTT. This encodes CASSANRADTQYF.

The sample holds many counts of this clonotype. The CDR3 sequence is CASSTLAGYAEQFF. CDR3 coding DNA: TGTGCCAGCAGCACACTAGCGGGGTATGCTGAGCAGTTCTTC. This chain uses TRBV12-3 or TRBV12-4 with TRBJ2-1, with 10 bases that match TRBD2. V gave up 6 bases and J gave up 9 bases; unmatched junction bases: 8. The CDR3 loop spans 14 amino acids.

This clonotype was observed many times. J is TRBJ2-3 and V is TRBV24-1; unclear D gene. The germline V gene has CDR1 KGHDR and CDR2 SFDVKD. This CDR3 has 13 amino acids. Between the trimmed V and J ends, which lost 3 bases and 6 bases, there was a span of 9 bases. This chain's CDR3 is CATSDPPRDTQYF. Here the CDR3 DNA reads TGTGCCACCAGTGATCCCCCGAGGGATACGCAGTATTTT.

The table lists this clonotype with many counts. V and J are TRBV4-1 and TRBJ2-7; D unclear. Trimming removed 0 bases at V and 3 bases at J, with 18 bases between. Germline loops: CDR1 MGHRA, CDR2 YSYEKL. This CDR3 comprises 17 residues. CDR3 bases: TGCGCCAGCAGCCAAGACATAGGAGTTTCCCGGTACTACGAGCAGTACTTC. This sequence encodes CASSQDIGVSRYYEQYF.

Of note for this clonotype: A junction end diverges from the germline sequence, so it may reflect a read error. The chain carries TRBV5-6 and TRBJ2-7, with 7 bases identical to TRBD2. The CDR3 covers 12 residues. The germline gives CDR1 SGHDT, CDR2 YYEEEE. CDR3 region: CAISSGLGEQYF. In nucleotides, the CDR3 is TGTGCCATCAGCTCCGGACTAGGCGAGCAGTACTTC.

The genes are TRBV5-1 and TRBJ2-7; D may be TRBD2 (7 bases). The CDR3 sequence is 18 residues long. Trimming took 4 bases from V and 5 from J, leaving 28 bases between them. CDR1 is SGHRS and CDR2 is YFSETQ in the germline V gene. CDR3 nucleotide sequence: TGCGCCAGCAGCGCGCCCCCGGAGGGGGAGGGCCTGGGGGACGAGCAGTACTTC. Translating it yields CASSAPPEGEGLGDEQYF. Supplemented by reference TRBV5-1 and TRBJ2-7, the full variable domain reads KAGVTQTPRYLIKTRGQQVTLSCSPISGHRSVSWYQQTPGQGLQFLFEYFSETQRNKGNFPGRFSGRQFSNSRSEMNVSTLELGDSALYLCASSAPPEGEGLGDEQYFGPGTRLTVT.

This clonotype was seen repeatedly, ten times or more. V and J are TRBV9 and TRBJ1-2; TRBD1 agrees at 7 bases. CDR1 SGDLS and CDR2 YYNGEE come from the germline V gene. The junction had 5 bases not matched to a gene; V was cut back by 1 base and J by 5 bases. The length of the CDR3 is 14 residues. CDR3 sequence reads: CASSVTGANYGYTF. CDR3 bases: TGTGCCAGCAGCGTAACAGGGGCCAATTATGGCTACACCTTC.

The sample holds a few counts of this clonotype. The chain joins TRBV6-2 or TRBV6-3 to TRBJ2-7, with D possibly being TRBD1 (5 bases). Deletions cut 10 bases from V and 0 bases from J, with 13 bases between. Germline V gene data show CDR1 as MNHEY and CDR2 as SVGEGT. The CDR3 is 13 amino acids. The CDR3 sequence is CATEAGSSYEQYF. The DNA for the CDR3 is TGTGCCACCGAGGCAGGGTCCTCCTACGAGCAGTACTTC.

In this sample, this clonotype turned up a few times. The chain employs TRBV7-9 and TRBJ2-1; D is tentatively TRBD1 or TRBD2 (6 bases each). The CDR3 runs to 12 residues. Germline V gene data show CDR1 as SEHNR and CDR2 as FQNEAQ (reference sequence). The V gene lost 5 bases and the J gene lost 8 bases, with 10 bases spanning the gap. The CDR3 loop is CASSQRGDEQFF. Here the CDR3 DNA reads TGTGCCAGCAGCCAGAGGGGGGATGAGCAGTTCTTC.

For this clonotype: This may be a read error, as it is one base from a much larger clone. This chain uses TRBV20-1 with TRBJ2-1; the D is unclear. CDR3 size: 15 residues. The germline CDR1 and CDR2 sequences are DFQATT and SNEGSKA (reference sequence). The CDR3: CSARALDNSYTEQFF. The CDR3 nucleotides read TGCAGTGCTAGGGCCCTTGATAACTCCTACACTGAGCAGTTCTTC.